This record looks at one TCR beta chain sequence and its context. Its antigen is still unknown. The data were taken from a study of response to subunit inactivated influenza vaccine. Findings of the study overall: Authors suggested that a seasonal influenza vaccination recruits few new T cells each time.

TCRdb re-called the RT-PCR reads through MiXCR, storing one row per CDR3 protein. The sample records hundreds of thousands of distinct CDR3 sequences, about 18% being singletons. There are 16 residues in the CDR3. CDR1 is SGHRS, CDR2 YFSETQ, per germline. J was trimmed by 2 bases and V by 3 bases; bases with no gene match: 7. The gene calls are TRBV5-1 and TRBJ2-2; 7 nucleotides match TRBD2. The sample in question was PBMCs from blood, obtained roughly 5 days after vaccination. The receptor's source is a man in his fifties who received an inactivated influenza vaccine. The CDR3 DNA is TGCGCCAGCAGCTCGAGGGGCGGGGGTAACACCGGGGAGCTGTTTTTT. Amino acids: CASSSRGGGNTGELFF.